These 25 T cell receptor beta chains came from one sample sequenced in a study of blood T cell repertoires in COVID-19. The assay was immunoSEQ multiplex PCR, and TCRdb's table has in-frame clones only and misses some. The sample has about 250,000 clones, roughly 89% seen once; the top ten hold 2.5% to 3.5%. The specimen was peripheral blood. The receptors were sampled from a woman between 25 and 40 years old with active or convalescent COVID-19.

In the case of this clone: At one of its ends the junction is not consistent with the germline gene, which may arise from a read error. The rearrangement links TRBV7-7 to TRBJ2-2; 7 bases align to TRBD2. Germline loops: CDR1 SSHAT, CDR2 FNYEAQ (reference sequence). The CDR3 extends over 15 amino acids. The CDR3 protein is CASSSRGVGTGELFF. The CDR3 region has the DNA TGTGCTAGCAGCTCCCGGGGGGTTGGCACCGGGGAGCTGTTTTTT. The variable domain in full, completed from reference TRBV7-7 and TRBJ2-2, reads GAGVSQSPRYKVTKRGQDVTLRCDPISSHATLYWYQQALGQGPEFLTYFNYEAQPDKSGLPSDRFSAERPEGSISTLTIQRTEQRDSAMYRCASSSRGVGTGELFFGEGSRLTVL.

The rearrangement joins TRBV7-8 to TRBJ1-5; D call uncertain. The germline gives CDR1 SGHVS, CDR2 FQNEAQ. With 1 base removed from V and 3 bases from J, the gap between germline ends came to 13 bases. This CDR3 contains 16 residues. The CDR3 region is CASSLERLAVNQPQHF. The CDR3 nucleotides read TGTGCCAGCAGCTTAGAACGGTTGGCGGTCAATCAGCCCCAGCATTTT.

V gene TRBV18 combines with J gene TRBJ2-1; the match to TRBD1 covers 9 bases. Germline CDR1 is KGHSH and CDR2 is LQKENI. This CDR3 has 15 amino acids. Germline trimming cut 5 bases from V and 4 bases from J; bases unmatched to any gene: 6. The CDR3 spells CASSSWDREYNEQFF. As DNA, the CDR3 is TGTGCCAGCTCATCCTGGGACAGGGAATACAATGAGCAGTTCTTC.

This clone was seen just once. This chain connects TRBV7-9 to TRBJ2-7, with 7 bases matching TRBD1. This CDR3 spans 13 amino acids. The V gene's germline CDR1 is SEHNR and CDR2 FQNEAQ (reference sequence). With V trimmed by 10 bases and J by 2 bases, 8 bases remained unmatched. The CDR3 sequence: CAITRQGTYEQYF. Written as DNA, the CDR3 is TGTGCCATCACAAGACAGGGCACCTACGAGCAGTACTTC. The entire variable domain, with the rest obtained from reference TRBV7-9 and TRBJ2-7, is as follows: DTGVSQNPRHKITKRGQNVTFRCDPISEHNRLYWYRQTLGQGPEFLTYFQNEAQLEKSRLLSDRFSAERPKGSFSTLEIQRTEQGDSAMYLCAITRQGTYEQYFGPGTRLTVT.

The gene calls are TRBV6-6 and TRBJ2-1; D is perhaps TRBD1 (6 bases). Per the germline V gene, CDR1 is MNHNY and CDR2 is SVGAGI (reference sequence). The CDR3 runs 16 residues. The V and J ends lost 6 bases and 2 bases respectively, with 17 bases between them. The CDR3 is CASRLRGATAYNEQFF. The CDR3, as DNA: TGTGCCAGCAGACTCAGGGGCGCTACTGCCTACAATGAGCAGTTCTTC.

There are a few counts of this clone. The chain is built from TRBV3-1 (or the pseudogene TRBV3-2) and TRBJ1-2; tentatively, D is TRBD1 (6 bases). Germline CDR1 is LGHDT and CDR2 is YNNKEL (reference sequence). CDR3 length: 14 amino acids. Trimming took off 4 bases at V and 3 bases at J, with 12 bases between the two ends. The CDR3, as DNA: TGTGCCAGCAGCCTAGGACAGCCGGACTATGGCTACACCTTC. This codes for CASSLGQPDYGYTF.

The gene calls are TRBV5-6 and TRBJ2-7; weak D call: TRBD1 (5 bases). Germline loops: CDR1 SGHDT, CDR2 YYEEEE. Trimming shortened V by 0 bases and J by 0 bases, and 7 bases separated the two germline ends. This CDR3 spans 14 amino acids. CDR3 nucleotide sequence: TGTGCCAGCAGCTTGGGTAGGGGCTCCTACGAGCAGTACTTC. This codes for CASSLGRGSYEQYF.

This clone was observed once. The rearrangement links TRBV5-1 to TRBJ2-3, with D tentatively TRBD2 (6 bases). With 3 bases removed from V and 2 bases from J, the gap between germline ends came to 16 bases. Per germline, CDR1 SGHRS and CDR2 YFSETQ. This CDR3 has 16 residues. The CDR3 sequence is CASSSGLAQSTDTQYF. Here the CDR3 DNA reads TGCGCCAGCAGCTCGGGGCTAGCGCAATCCACAGATACGCAGTATTTT.

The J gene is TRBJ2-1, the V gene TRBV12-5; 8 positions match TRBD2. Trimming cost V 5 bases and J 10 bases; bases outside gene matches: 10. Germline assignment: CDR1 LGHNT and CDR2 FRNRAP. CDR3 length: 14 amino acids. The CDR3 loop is CASGRGLDFPEQFF. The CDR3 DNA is TGTGCTAGTGGTAGGGGACTAGATTTTCCAGAGCAGTTCTTC.

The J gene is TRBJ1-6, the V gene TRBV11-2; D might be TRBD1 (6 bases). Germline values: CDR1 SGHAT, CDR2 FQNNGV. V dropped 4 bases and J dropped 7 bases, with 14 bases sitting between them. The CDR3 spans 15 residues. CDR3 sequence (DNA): TGTGCCAGCAGCTCCGGAACAGGGTGGAATTCACCCCTCCACTTT. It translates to CASSSGTGWNSPLHF.

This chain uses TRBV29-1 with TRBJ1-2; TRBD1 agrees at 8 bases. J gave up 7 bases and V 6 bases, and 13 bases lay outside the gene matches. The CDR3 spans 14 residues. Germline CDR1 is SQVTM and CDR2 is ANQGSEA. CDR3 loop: CSVVGTGGSGGYTF. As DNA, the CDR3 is TGCAGCGTCGTAGGGACAGGTGGCTCGGGTGGCTACACCTTC.

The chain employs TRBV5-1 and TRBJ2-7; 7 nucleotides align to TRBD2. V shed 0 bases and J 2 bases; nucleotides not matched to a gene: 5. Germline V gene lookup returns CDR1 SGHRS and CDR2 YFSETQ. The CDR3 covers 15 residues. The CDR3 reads CASSLGPGGAYEQYF. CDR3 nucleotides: TGCGCCAGCAGCTTGGGCCCGGGGGGAGCCTACGAGCAGTACTTC.

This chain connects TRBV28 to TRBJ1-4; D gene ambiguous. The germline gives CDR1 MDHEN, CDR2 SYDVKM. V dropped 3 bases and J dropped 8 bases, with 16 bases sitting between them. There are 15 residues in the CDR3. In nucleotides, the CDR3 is TGTGCCAGCAGTTTGGGAAGTGGGCGCGGGGAAAAACTGTTTTTT. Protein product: CASSLGSGRGEKLFF.

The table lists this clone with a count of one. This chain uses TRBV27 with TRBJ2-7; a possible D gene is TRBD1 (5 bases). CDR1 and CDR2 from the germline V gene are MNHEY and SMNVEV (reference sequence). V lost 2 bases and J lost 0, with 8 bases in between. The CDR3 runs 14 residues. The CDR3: CASSLGRGSYEQYF. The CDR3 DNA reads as TGTGCCAGCAGTTTAGGTAGGGGCTCCTACGAGCAGTACTTC.

The chain's CDR3 is CASSPGLAGGIYNEQFF. Here the CDR3 DNA reads TGCGCCAGCAGCCCCGGACTAGCGGGGGGTATTTACAATGAGCAGTTCTTC. The genes are TRBV4-3 and TRBJ2-1, with 14 bases identical to TRBD2. The CDR3 runs to 17 residues. The junction had 6 bases not matched to a gene; V was cut back by 4 bases and J by 4 bases. The germline CDR1 and CDR2 sequences are LGHNA and YSLEER.

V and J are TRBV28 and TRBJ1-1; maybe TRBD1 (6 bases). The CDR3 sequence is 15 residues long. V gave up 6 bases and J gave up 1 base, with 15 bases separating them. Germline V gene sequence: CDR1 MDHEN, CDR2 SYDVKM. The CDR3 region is CASRAPGRGNTEAFF. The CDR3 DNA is TGTGCCAGCAGGGCCCCAGGCAGGGGGAACACTGAAGCTTTCTTT.

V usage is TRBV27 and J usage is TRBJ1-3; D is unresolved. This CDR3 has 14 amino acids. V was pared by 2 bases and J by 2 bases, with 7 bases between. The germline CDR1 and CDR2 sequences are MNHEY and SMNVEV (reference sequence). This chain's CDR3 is CASSLAGAGNTIYF. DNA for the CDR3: TGTGCCAGCAGTTTAGCCGGGGCTGGAAACACCATATATTTT.

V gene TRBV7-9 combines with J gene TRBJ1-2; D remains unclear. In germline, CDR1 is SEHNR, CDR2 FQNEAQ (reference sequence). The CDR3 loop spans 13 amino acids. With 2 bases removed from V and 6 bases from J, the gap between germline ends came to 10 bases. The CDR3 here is CASSLSELNGYTF. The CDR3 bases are TGTGCCAGCAGCTTAAGTGAGTTGAATGGCTACACCTTC.

The CDR3: CASSPGTGRGYSNQPQHF. The CDR3, as DNA: TGTGCCAGCAGCCCCGGGACAGGGCGAGGTTATAGCAATCAGCCCCAGCATTTT. The chain links TRBV7-2 to TRBJ1-5; 9 bases line up with TRBD1. The CDR3 loop spans 18 amino acids. J gave up 0 bases and V 5 bases, and 11 bases lay outside the gene matches. Per the germline V gene, CDR1 is SGHTA and CDR2 is FQGNSA. Together with reference TRBV7-2 and TRBJ1-5, the CDR3 gives the full variable domain: GAGVSQSPSNKVTEKGKDVELRCDPISGHTALYWYRQSLGQGLEFLIYFQGNSAPDKSGLPSDRFSAERTGGSVSTLTIQRTQQEDSAVYLCASSPGTGRGYSNQPQHFGDGTRLSIL.

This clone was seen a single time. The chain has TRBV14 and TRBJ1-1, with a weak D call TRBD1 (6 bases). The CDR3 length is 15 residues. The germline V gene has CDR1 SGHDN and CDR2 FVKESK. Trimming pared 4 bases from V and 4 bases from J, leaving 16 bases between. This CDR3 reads CASSLQGGGSTEAFF. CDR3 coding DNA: TGTGCCAGCAGCCTTCAAGGTGGGGGCTCCACTGAAGCTTTCTTT.

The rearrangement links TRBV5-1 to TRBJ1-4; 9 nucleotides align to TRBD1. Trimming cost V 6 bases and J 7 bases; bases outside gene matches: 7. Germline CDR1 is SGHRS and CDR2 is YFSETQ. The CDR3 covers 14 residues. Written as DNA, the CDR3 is TGCGCCAGCAAGCCGGGACAGGGAGGTGAAAAACTGTTTTTT. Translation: CASKPGQGGEKLFF. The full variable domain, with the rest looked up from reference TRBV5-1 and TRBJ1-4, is KAGVTQTPRYLIKTRGQQVTLSCSPISGHRSVSWYQQTPGQGLQFLFEYFSETQRNKGNFPGRFSGRQFSNSRSEMNVSTLELGDSALYLCASKPGQGGEKLFFGSGTQLSVL.

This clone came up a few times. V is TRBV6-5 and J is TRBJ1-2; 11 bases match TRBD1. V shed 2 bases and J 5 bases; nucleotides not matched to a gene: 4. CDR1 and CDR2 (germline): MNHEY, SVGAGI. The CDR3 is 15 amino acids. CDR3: CASSYRGQGVYGYTF. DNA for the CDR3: TGTGCCAGCAGTTACAGGGGACAGGGGGTTTATGGCTACACCTTC.

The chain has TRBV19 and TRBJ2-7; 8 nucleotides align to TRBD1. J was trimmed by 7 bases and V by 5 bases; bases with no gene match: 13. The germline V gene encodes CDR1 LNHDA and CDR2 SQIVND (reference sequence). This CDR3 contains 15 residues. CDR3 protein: CASSAAGQGAREQYF. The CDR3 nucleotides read TGTGCCAGTAGTGCGGCGGGCCAGGGGGCGAGGGAGCAGTACTTC.

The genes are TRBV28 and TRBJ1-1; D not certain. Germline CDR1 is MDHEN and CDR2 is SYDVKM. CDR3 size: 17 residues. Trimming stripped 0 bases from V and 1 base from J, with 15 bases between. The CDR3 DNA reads TGTGCCAGCAGTTTATGGATAGGAACAGATAAGAACACTGAAGCTTTCTTT. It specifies CASSLWIGTDKNTEAFF.

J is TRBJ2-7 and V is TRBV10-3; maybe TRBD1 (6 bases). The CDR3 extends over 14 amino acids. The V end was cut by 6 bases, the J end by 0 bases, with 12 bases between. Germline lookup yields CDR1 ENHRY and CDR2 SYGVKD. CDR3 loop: CAIRGDRSSYEQYF. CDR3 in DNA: TGTGCCATCAGAGGCGACAGGAGCTCCTACGAGCAGTACTTC.